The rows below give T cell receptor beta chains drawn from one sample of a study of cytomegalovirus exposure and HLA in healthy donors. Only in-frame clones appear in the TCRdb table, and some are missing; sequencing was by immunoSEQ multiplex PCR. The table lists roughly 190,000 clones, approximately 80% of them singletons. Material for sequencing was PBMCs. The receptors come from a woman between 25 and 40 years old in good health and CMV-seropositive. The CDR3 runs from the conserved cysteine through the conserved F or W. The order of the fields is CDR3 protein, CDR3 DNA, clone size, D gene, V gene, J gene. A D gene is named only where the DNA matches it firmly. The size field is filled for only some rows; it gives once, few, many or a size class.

CDR3 protein: CASSWDRLDNEQFF
CDR3 DNA: TGTGCCAGCAGTTGGGACAGGTTGGACAATGAGCAGTTCTTC
clone size: NA
D gene: TRBD1
V gene: TRBV28
J gene: TRBJ2-1

CDR3 protein: CASSSRTGRVSSGANVLTF
CDR3 DNA: TGTGCCAGCAGCTCGAGGACAGGGAGAGTGAGCTCTGGGGCCAACGTCCTGACTTTC
clone size: NA
D gene: TRBD1
V gene: TRBV7-8
J gene: TRBJ2-6

CDR3 protein: CASSLDGDNSYEQYF
CDR3 DNA: TGTGCCAGCAGCTTAGACGGGGACAACTCCTACGAGCAGTACTTC
clone size: NA
D gene: NA
V gene: TRBV11-2
J gene: TRBJ2-7

CDR3 protein: CASSLYGIRGQETQYF
CDR3 DNA: TGTGCCAGCAGCTTATATGGTATCAGGGGGCAAGAGACCCAGTACTTC
clone size: few
D gene: TRBD1
V gene: TRBV7-8
J gene: TRBJ2-5

CDR3 protein: CASTGTLNTEAFF
CDR3 DNA: TGTGCCAGCACCGGGACACTGAACACTGAAGCTTTCTTT
clone size: NA
D gene: NA
V gene: TRBV28
J gene: TRBJ1-1

CDR3 protein: CASRYSSGNTIYF
CDR3 DNA: TGTGCCAGTAGATATTCCTCTGGAAACACCATATATTTT
clone size: few
D gene: NA
V gene: TRBV19
J gene: TRBJ1-3

CDR3 protein: CASRQGNGYTF
CDR3 DNA: TGTGCCAGCAGGCAGGGTAATGGCTACACCTTC
clone size: NA
D gene: NA
V gene: TRBV6-5
J gene: TRBJ1-2

CDR3 protein: CASSLDRLEPQYF
CDR3 DNA: TGCGCCAGCAGCTTGGACAGACTAGAGCCCCAGTACTTC
clone size: few
D gene: NA
V gene: TRBV5-1
J gene: TRBJ2-5

CDR3 protein: CASSVVEANTEAFF
CDR3 DNA: TGTGCCAGCAGCGTAGTGGAGGCGAACACTGAAGCTTTCTTT
clone size: once
D gene: NA
V gene: TRBV9
J gene: TRBJ1-1

CDR3 protein: CASSLGQGEEKLFF
CDR3 DNA: TGTGCCAGCAGCTTGGGACAGGGCGAGGAAAAACTGTTTTTT
clone size: few
D gene: TRBD1
V gene: TRBV28
J gene: TRBJ1-4

CDR3 protein: CASSQGTSGPYNEQFF
CDR3 DNA: TGTGCCAGCAGCCAAGGGACTAGCGGCCCCTACAATGAGCAGTTCTTC
clone size: once
D gene: TRBD2
V gene: TRBV4-2
J gene: TRBJ2-1

CDR3 protein: CASSLPVNTEAFF
CDR3 DNA: TGTGCCAGCAGCTTACCTGTGAACACTGAAGCTTTCTTT
clone size: NA
D gene: NA
V gene: TRBV7-9
J gene: TRBJ1-1

CDR3 protein: CASSDFRGNPRATNEKLFF
CDR3 DNA: NA
clone size: NA
D gene: NA
V gene: TRBV2
J gene: TRBJ1-4

CDR3 protein: CASQRQVSTGELFF
CDR3 DNA: TGTGCCAGCCAAAGACAGGTTAGCACCGGGGAGCTGTTTTTT
clone size: NA
D gene: NA
V gene: TRBV2
J gene: TRBJ2-2

CDR3 protein: CASSKDGGVDEQFF
CDR3 DNA: TGTGCCAGCAGCAAAGATGGAGGGGTTGATGAGCAGTTCTTC
clone size: NA
D gene: NA
V gene: TRBV21-1
J gene: TRBJ2-1

CDR3 protein: CASSRPPGLAGGGSTDTQYF
CDR3 DNA: TGTGCCAGCAGCCGACCTCCCGGACTAGCGGGAGGAGGTAGCACAGATACGCAGTATTTT
clone size: NA
D gene: TRBD2
V gene: TRBV7-6
J gene: TRBJ2-3

CDR3 protein: CAIGRTSGRVGEQYF
CDR3 DNA: TGTGCCATCGGAAGGACTAGCGGGAGGGTGGGCGAGCAGTACTTC
clone size: NA
D gene: TRBD2
V gene: TRBV10-3
J gene: TRBJ2-7

CDR3 protein: CASRSGGTGNTIYF
CDR3 DNA: TGTGCCAGCAGATCAGGGGGGACAGGAAACACCATATATTTT
clone size: NA
D gene: TRBD1
V gene: TRBV6-6
J gene: TRBJ1-3

CDR3 protein: CASSPNTGAEAFF
CDR3 DNA: TGTGCCAGCAGCCCAAATACAGGGGCAGAAGCTTTCTTT
clone size: few
D gene: TRBD1
V gene: TRBV11-3
J gene: TRBJ1-1

CDR3 protein: CASSTGSYEQYF
CDR3 DNA: TGTGCCAGCAGCACGGGATCCTACGAGCAGTACTTC
clone size: NA
D gene: NA
V gene: TRBV7-9
J gene: TRBJ2-7

CDR3 protein: CASSYSDLHSPLHF
CDR3 DNA: TGTGCCAGCAGTTACTCCGACTTGCATTCACCCCTCCACTTT
clone size: few
D gene: NA
V gene: TRBV6-5
J gene: TRBJ1-6

CDR3 protein: CASSQVAGEWSYNEQFF
CDR3 DNA: TGCGCCAGCAGCCAAGTAGCGGGAGAGTGGTCCTACAATGAGCAGTTCTTC
clone size: NA
D gene: TRBD2
V gene: TRBV4-1
J gene: TRBJ2-1

CDR3 protein: CASSLGSGRALRDEQFF
CDR3 DNA: TGTGCCAGCAGCTTAGGTAGCGGGAGGGCCTTGAGAGATGAGCAGTTCTTC
clone size: NA
D gene: TRBD2
V gene: TRBV11-2
J gene: TRBJ2-1

CDR3 protein: CASSLSRERVRETQYF
CDR3 DNA: TGTGCCAGCAGCTTGTCGCGGGAGAGGGTTCGGGAGACCCAGTACTTC
clone size: NA
D gene: TRBD2
V gene: TRBV7-2
J gene: TRBJ2-5

CDR3 protein: CASSLSPVNTEAFF
CDR3 DNA: TGTGCCAGCAGCCTTTCTCCGGTGAACACTGAAGCTTTCTTT
clone size: NA
D gene: NA
V gene: TRBV11-3
J gene: TRBJ1-1

CDR3 protein: CATWARGSYEQYF
CDR3 DNA: TGTGCCACCTGGGCCAGGGGAAGCTACGAGCAGTACTTC
clone size: NA
D gene: NA
V gene: TRBV10-3
J gene: TRBJ2-7

CDR3 protein: CASSSTASSYEQYF
CDR3 DNA: TGTGCCAGCAGCTCGACAGCCTCCTCCTACGAGCAGTACTTC
clone size: NA
D gene: NA
V gene: TRBV11-3
J gene: TRBJ2-7

CDR3 protein: CASSRGQVVETQYF
CDR3 DNA: TGTGCCAGCAGCCGAGGACAGGTGGTAGAGACCCAGTACTTC
clone size: NA
D gene: TRBD1
V gene: TRBV7-2
J gene: TRBJ2-5

CDR3 protein: CSVEARTDPLDEQFF
CDR3 DNA: TGCAGCGTTGAAGCACGGACAGACCCCCTGGATGAGCAGTTCTTC
clone size: NA
D gene: NA
V gene: TRBV29-1
J gene: TRBJ2-1

CDR3 protein: CASSRNRDVDEQYF
CDR3 DNA: TGTGCCAGCAGTCGAAACAGGGATGTGGACGAGCAGTACTTC
clone size: NA
D gene: NA
V gene: TRBV2
J gene: TRBJ2-7

CDR3 protein: CASSQHSPNEKLFF
CDR3 DNA: TGCGCCAGCAGCCAGCACAGTCCTAATGAAAAACTGTTTTTT
clone size: NA
D gene: NA
V gene: TRBV4-1
J gene: TRBJ1-4

CDR3 protein: CASVAVSRSPLHF
CDR3 DNA: TGTGCCAGCGTCGCGGTTTCGCGTTCACCCCTCCACTTT
clone size: NA
D gene: NA
V gene: TRBV28
J gene: TRBJ1-6

CDR3 protein: CASSSEASGFTGELFF
CDR3 DNA: TGTGCCAGCAGCTCAGAGGCTAGCGGGTTTACCGGGGAGCTGTTTTTT
clone size: NA
D gene: TRBD2
V gene: TRBV11-1
J gene: TRBJ2-2

CDR3 protein: CASSLAGGLGEQFF
CDR3 DNA: TGTGCCAGCAGCCTAGCGGGGGGGCTAGGTGAGCAGTTCTTC
clone size: NA
D gene: TRBD2
V gene: TRBV7-2
J gene: TRBJ2-1

CDR3 protein: CASSLREGGNTIYF
CDR3 DNA: TGCGCCAGCAGCCTCAGGGAAGGTGGAAACACCATATATTTT
clone size: NA
D gene: NA
V gene: TRBV5-1
J gene: TRBJ1-3

CDR3 protein: CASSFDDSLIYNEQFF
CDR3 DNA: TGTGCCAGCAGCTTCGACGACAGCCTGATTTACAATGAGCAGTTCTTC
clone size: few
D gene: NA
V gene: TRBV4-2
J gene: TRBJ2-1

CDR3 protein: CASSLGLAGNEQFF
CDR3 DNA: TGTGCCAGCAGCTTGGGACTAGCGGGAAATGAGCAGTTCTTC
clone size: NA
D gene: TRBD2
V gene: TRBV5-7
J gene: TRBJ2-1

CDR3 protein: CASSLGGGFQGYGYTF
CDR3 DNA: TGTGCCAGCAGCTTAGGGGGGGGTTTCCAAGGTTATGGCTACACCTTC
clone size: NA
D gene: NA
V gene: TRBV11-2
J gene: TRBJ1-2

CDR3 protein: CASSSQRTGWSTEAFF
CDR3 DNA: TGTGCCAGCAGCTCACAAAGGACAGGGTGGAGCACTGAAGCTTTCTTT
clone size: NA
D gene: TRBD1
V gene: TRBV11-3
J gene: TRBJ1-1

CDR3 protein: CASTLGQIYGYTF
CDR3 DNA: TGTGCCAGCACCCTAGGACAGATCTATGGCTACACCTTC
clone size: NA
D gene: NA
V gene: TRBV28
J gene: TRBJ1-2

CDR3 protein: CASTIPRANYGYTF
CDR3 DNA: TGTGCCAGCACCATCCCCCGGGCTAACTATGGCTACACCTTC
clone size: NA
D gene: NA
V gene: TRBV28
J gene: TRBJ1-2

CDR3 protein: CASSLAGGTSDF
CDR3 DNA: TGTGCCAGCAGCTTGGCCGGAGGGACTAGCGATTTT
clone size: NA
D gene: TRBD2
V gene: TRBV5-8
J gene: TRBJ2-3

CDR3 protein: CASSVAGFTGELFF
CDR3 DNA: TGTGCCAGCAGTGTTGCGGGATTCACCGGGGAGCTGTTTTTT
clone size: once
D gene: NA
V gene: TRBV25-1
J gene: TRBJ2-2

CDR3 protein: CASSLVWGSGVSYEQYF
CDR3 DNA: TGTGCCAGCAGCTTAGTTTGGGGCTCAGGAGTTTCCTACGAGCAGTACTTC
clone size: once
D gene: NA
V gene: TRBV11-2
J gene: TRBJ2-7

CDR3 protein: CASSLQWAGGLSGANVLTF
CDR3 DNA: TGCGCCAGCAGCCTCCAGTGGGCAGGGGGCCTCTCTGGGGCCAACGTCCTGACTTTC
clone size: once
D gene: TRBD1
V gene: TRBV4-1
J gene: TRBJ2-6

CDR3 protein: CAISEVTESGNTIYF
CDR3 DNA: TGTGCCATCAGTGAGGTGACAGAGTCTGGAAACACCATATATTTT
clone size: NA
D gene: NA
V gene: TRBV10-3
J gene: TRBJ1-3

CDR3 protein: CASSSHRTSSYNEQFF
CDR3 DNA: TGTGCCAGCAGCTCCCATCGGACTAGCTCCTACAATGAGCAGTTCTTC
clone size: NA
D gene: TRBD2
V gene: TRBV28
J gene: TRBJ2-1

CDR3 protein: CASTPGESNTEAFF
CDR3 DNA: TGTGCCAGCACCCCCGGGGAATCGAACACTGAAGCTTTCTTT
clone size: once
D gene: NA
V gene: TRBV6-5
J gene: TRBJ1-1

CDR3 protein: CASSGTGDQGYTF
CDR3 DNA: TGTGCCAGCAGCGGGACAGGGGATCAGGGCTACACCTTC
clone size: NA
D gene: TRBD1
V gene: TRBV28
J gene: TRBJ1-2